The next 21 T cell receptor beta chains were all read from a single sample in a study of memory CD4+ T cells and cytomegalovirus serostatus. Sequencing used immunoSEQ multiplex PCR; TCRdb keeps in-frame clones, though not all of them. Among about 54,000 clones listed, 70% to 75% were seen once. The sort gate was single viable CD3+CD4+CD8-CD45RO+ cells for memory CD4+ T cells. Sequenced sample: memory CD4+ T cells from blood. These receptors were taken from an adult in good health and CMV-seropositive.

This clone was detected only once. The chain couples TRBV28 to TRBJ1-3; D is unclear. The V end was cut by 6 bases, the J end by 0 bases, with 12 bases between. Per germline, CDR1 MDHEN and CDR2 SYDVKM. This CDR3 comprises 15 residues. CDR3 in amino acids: CASSRLSGSGNTIYF. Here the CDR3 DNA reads TGTGCCAGCAGCCGCTTGTCAGGCTCTGGAAACACCATATATTTT.

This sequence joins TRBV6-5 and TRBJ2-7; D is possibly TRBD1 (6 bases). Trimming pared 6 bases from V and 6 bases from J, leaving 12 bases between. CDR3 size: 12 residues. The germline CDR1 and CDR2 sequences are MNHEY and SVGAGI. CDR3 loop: CASSQQGTEQYF. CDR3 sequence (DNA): TGTGCCAGCAGCCAACAGGGAACCGAGCAGTACTTC.

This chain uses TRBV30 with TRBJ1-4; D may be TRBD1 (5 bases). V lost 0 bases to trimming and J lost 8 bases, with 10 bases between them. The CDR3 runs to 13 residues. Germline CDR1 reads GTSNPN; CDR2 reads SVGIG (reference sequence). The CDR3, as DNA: TGTGCCTGGAGTGTCTGGGGGAGGGAAAAACTGTTTTTT. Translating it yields CAWSVWGREKLFF.

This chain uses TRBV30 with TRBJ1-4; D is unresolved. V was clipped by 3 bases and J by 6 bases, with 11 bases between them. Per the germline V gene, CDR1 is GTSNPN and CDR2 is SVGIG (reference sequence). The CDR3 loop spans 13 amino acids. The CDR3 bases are TGTGCCTGGAGGCGTAGCAAAGATGAAAAACTGTTTTTT. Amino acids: CAWRRSKDEKLFF.

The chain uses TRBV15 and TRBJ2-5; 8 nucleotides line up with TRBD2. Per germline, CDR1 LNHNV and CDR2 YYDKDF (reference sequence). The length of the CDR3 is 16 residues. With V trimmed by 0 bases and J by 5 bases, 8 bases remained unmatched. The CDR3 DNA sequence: TGTGCCACCAGCAGAGATTTGGCGGGAGGTTCGGAGACCCAGTACTTC. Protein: CATSRDLAGGSETQYF.

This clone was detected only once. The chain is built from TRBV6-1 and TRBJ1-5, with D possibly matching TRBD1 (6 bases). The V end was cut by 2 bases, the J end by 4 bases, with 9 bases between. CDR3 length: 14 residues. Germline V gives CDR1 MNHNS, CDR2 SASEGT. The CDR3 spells CASSEYQGNQPQHF. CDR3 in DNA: TGTGCCAGCAGTGAATATCAGGGGAATCAGCCCCAGCATTTT.

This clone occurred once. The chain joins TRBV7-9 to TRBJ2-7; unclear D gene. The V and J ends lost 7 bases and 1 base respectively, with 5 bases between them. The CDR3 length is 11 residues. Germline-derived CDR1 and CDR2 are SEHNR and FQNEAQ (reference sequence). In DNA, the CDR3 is TGTGCCAGCACGGTTTCCTACGAGCAGTACTTC. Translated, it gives CASTVSYEQYF.

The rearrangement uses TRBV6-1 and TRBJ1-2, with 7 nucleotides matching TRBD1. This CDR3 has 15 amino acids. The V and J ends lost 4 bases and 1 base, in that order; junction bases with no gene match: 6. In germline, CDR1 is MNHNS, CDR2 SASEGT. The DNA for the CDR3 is TGTGCCAGCAGTGGACCGGGACAGCGTAACTATGGCTACACCTTC. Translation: CASSGPGQRNYGYTF.

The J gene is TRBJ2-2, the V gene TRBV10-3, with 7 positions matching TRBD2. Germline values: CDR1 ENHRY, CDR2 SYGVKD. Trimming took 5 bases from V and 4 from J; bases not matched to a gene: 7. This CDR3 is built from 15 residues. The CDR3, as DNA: TGTGCCATCAGTTCCGGGACTACTTTCACCGGGGAGCTGTTTTTT. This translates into CAISSGTTFTGELFF.

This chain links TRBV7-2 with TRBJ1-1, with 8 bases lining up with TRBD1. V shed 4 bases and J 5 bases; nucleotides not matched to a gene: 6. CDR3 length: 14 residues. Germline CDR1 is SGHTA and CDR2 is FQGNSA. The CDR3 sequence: CASSYWTGRTEAFF. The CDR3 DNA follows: TGTGCCAGCAGCTACTGGACAGGGAGGACTGAAGCTTTCTTT.

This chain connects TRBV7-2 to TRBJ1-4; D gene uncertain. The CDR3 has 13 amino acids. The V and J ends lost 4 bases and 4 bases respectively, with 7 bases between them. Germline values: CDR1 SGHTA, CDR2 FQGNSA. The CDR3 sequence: CASSWALNEKLFF. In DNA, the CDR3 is TGTGCCAGCAGCTGGGCACTTAATGAAAAACTGTTTTTT.

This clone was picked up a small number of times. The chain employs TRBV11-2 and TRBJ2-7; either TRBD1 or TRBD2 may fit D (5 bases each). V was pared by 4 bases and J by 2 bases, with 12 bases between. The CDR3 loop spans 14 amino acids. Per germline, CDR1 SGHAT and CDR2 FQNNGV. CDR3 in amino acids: CASSSNTGPYEQYF. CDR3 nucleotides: TGTGCCAGCAGCTCTAACACGGGGCCCTACGAGCAGTACTTC.

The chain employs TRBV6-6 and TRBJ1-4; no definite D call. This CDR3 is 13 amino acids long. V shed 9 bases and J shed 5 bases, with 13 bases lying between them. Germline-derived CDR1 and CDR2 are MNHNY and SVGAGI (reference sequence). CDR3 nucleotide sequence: TGTGCCAGTAGCAACGACGGGAATGAAAAACTGTTTTTT. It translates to CASSNDGNEKLFF.

For the CDR3, the DNA is TGTGCCAGCAGTTTCTGGGGCACTGAAGCTTTCTTT. Translated: CASSFWGTEAFF. V usage is TRBV27 and J usage is TRBJ1-1; D is ambiguous. This CDR3 spans 12 amino acids. The germline V gene encodes CDR1 MNHEY and CDR2 SMNVEV (reference sequence). The germline V and J ends were trimmed by 3 bases and 4 bases, with 6 bases remaining between them.

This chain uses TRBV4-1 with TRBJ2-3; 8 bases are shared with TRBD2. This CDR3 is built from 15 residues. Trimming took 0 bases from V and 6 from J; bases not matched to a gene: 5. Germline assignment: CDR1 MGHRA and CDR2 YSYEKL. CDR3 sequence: CASSQEGTRGDTQYF. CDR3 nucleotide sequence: TGCGCCAGCAGCCAAGAGGGGACTAGAGGGGATACGCAGTATTTT.

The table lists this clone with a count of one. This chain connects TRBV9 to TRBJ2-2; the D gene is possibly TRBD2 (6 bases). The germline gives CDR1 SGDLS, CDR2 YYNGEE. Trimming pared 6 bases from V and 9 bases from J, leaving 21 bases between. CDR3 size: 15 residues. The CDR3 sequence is CASNPGTLNGRELFF. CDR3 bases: TGTGCCAGCAACCCGGGGACTCTCAACGGGAGGGAGCTGTTTTTT.

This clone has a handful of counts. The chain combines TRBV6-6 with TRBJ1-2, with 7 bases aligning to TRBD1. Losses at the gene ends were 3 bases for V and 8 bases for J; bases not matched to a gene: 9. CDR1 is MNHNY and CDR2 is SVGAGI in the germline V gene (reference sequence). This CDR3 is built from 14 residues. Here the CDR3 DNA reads TGTGCCAGCAGTTATCCCCAGGGGGGAGGAGGCTACACCTTC. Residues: CASSYPQGGGGYTF.

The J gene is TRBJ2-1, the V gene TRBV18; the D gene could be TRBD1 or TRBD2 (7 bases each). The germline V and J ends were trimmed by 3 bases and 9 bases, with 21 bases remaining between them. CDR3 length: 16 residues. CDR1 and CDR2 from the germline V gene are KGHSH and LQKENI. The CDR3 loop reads CASSPQGPGGAGEQFF. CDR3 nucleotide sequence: TGTGCCAGCTCACCTCAGGGGCCAGGGGGGGCCGGTGAGCAGTTCTTC.

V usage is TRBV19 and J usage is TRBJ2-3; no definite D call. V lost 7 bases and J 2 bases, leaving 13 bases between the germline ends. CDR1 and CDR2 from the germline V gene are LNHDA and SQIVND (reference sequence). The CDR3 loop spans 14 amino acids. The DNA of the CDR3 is TGTGCCAGTAACTCTCACCCAAACACAGATACGCAGTATTTT. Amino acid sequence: CASNSHPNTDTQYF.

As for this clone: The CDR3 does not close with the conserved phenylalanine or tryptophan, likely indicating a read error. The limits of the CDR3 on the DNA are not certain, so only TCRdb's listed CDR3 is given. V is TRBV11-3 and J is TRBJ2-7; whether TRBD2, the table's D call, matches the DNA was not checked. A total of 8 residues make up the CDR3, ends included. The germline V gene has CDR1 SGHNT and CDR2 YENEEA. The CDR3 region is CASSLEYG.

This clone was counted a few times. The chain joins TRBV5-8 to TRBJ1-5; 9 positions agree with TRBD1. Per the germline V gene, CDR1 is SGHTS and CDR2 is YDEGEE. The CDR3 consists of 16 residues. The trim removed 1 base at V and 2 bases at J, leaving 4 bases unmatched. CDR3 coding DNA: TGTGCCAGCAGCTTGTACCGGACAGGGGGCAATCAGCCCCAGCATTTT. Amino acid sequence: CASSLYRTGGNQPQHF.